These T cell receptor beta chains were read from a single sample in a study of T-cell reconstitution after alpha-beta-depleted transplantation in children. TCRdb recomputed calls from the PCR reads with MiXCR, one row per CDR3 protein. This table has about 350,000 distinct CDR3 sequences, 15% to 20% appearing once. This specimen was PBMCs, mostly from graft donor cells, taken 360 days after TCRalphabeta/CD19-depleted stem cell transplant. These receptors all stem from a male patient between 2 and 15 years old who had a stem cell transplant for acute lymphoblastic leukemia, so the T cells may come from the graft donor. CDR3s include the opening cysteine and the closing phenylalanine or tryptophan. D genes are given only for firm matches. Not all rows give a size; the values are once, few, many and, for expanded clones, a class.

j_call v_call clone_size d_call cdr3_nt cdr3_aa
TRBJ2-1 TRBV6-1 . TRBD2 TGTGCCAGCAGCTCAACGAGGCTAGCGGGAGGGCCAAGGCCCAATGAGCAGTTCTTC CASSSTRLAGGPRPNEQFF
TRBJ2-1 TRBV12-3/TRBV12-4 few . TGTGCCAGCAGTCTTTGGGGGCTCGATGAGCAGTTCTTC CASSLWGLDEQFF
TRBJ1-2 TRBV12-3/TRBV12-4 many . TGTGCCAGCAGCCTTGGGGGACGCCTCAAGGTGGCCTACACCTTC CASSLGGRLKVAYTF
TRBJ2-3 TRBV20-1 . . TGCAGTGCTAGAAGGATCCCGGAGTATTTT CSARRIPEYF
TRBJ2-5 TRBV5-6 . TRBD1 TGTGCCAGCAGCCCATACCGGGACAGTCAAGAGACCCAGTACTTC CASSPYRDSQETQYF
TRBJ2-7 TRBV20-1 few TRBD2 TGCAGTGCTGTCCCGGGACTAGCGGGACCGATGTTGAACGAGCAGTACTTC CSAVPGLAGPMLNEQYF
TRBJ2-1 TRBV20-1 . . TGCAGTGCTAGAGAGGGGGGCTCGGGCAATGAGCAGTTCTTC CSAREGGSGNEQFF
TRBJ2-2 TRBV6-1 few TRBD1 TGTGCCAGCAGTCGTGGACAGGGGGCGAACACCGGGGAGCTGTTTTTT CASSRGQGANTGELFF
TRBJ2-1 TRBV6-1 few . TGTGCCAGCAGTGGGGCCGGGACAAACCTATACAATGAGCAGTTCTTC CASSGAGTNLYNEQFF
TRBJ2-2 TRBV12-3/TRBV12-4 few . TGTGCCAGCACCGCCGGGATGGCGAACACCGGGGAGCTGTTTTTT CASTAGMANTGELFF
TRBJ2-5 TRBV7-2 . TRBD1 TGTGCCAGCAGCGCCCGGGACAGGGATGAGACCCAGTACTTC CASSARDRDETQYF
TRBJ2-3 TRBV5-1 . TRBD2 TGCGCCAGCAGCTGGAGGACTAGCGGGAGCACAGATACGCAGTATTTT CASSWRTSGSTDTQYF
TRBJ2-1 TRBV29-1 . . TGCAGCGTTGAAGGTGGGGGGGGGACACCAAGGTACAATGAGCAGTTCTTC CSVEGGGGTPRYNEQFF
TRBJ2-7 TRBV20-1 few . TGCAGTGCTAGTGGTCCTTTCTACGAGCAGTACTTC CSASGPFYEQYF
TRBJ2-3 TRBV6-1 . . TGTGCCAGCAGTGAACAGCCGACAAGCACAGATACGCAGTATTTT CASSEQPTSTDTQYF
TRBJ2-5 TRBV5-1 few TRBD1 TGCGCCAGCAGCCAGGGCCGGTTCGGACAGGGGCAAACGGTAAACTTC CASSQGRFGQGQTVNF
TRBJ2-7 TRBV6-2/TRBV6-3 few . TGTGCCAGCAGCACTCGACCGACACGCACCTTTACCTACGAGCAGTACTTC CASSTRPTRTFTYEQYF
TRBJ2-1 TRBV4-3 many . TGCGCCAGCAGCCAAGATCGGCTAGCCTACAATGAGCAGTTCTTC CASSQDRLAYNEQFF
TRBJ1-5 TRBV20-1 . . TGCAGTGCTAGGGCCCCGGGGGGGCCTCAGCCCCAGCATTTT CSARAPGGPQPQHF
TRBJ2-4 TRBV5-1 many TRBD1 TGCGCCAGCTCCCGGGACAGGGGTGACATTCAGTACTTC CASSRDRGDIQYF
TRBJ2-5 TRBV15 . . TGTGCCACCAGCAGTAGACCCAATCCCCGAGAGACCCAGTACTTC CATSSRPNPRETQYF
TRBJ1-2 TRBV5-1 few . TGCGCCAGCAGCTCGGCGGGAATCGAGGCTAGCTATGGCTACACCTTC CASSSAGIEASYGYTF
TRBJ1-1 TRBV5-2 . . TGTGCCATGGGCTCCGGGCGGGTGACTGAAGCTTTCTTT CAMGSGRVTEAFF
TRBJ2-5 TRBV20-1 few . TGCAGTGCCCCCCGAGAACCCCAAGAGACCCAGTACTTC CSAPREPQETQYF
TRBJ2-7 TRBV20-1 few TRBD2 TGCAGTGCTAGACTAGCGGGAGGGCTACTACTCTACGAGCAGTACTTC CSARLAGGLLLYEQYF
TRBJ2-3 TRBV20-1 many . TGCAGTGCTACCCCCGCGTACCTAGCTCGGCGCACAGATACGCAGTATTTT CSATPAYLARRTDTQYF
TRBJ2-3 TRBV4-2 . TRBD2 TGTGCCAGCAGCCAAGATATTAGGGCTAGCGGGAATGCAGATACGCAGTATTTT CASSQDIRASGNADTQYF
TRBJ1-5 TRBV29-1 few . TGCAGCGTTGTAGGCAGGGGTGGGGGCAATCAGCCCCAGCATTTT CSVVGRGGGNQPQHF
TRBJ2-7 TRBV4-3 . TRBD1 TGCGCCAGCAGCCACGGACAGGGGACAGCCTACGAGCAGTACTTC CASSHGQGTAYEQYF